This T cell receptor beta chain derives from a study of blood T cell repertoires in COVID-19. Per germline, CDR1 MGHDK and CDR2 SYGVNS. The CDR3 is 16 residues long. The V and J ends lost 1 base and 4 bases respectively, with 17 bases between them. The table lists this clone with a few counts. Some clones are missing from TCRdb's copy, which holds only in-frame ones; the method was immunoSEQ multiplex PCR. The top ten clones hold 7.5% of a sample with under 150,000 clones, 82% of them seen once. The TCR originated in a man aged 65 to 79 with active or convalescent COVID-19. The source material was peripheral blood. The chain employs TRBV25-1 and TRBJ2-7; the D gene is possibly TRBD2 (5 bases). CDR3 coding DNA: TGTGCCAGCAGTGAATCATCGCCGGGATCGGCATACGAGCAGTACTTC. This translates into CASSESSPGSAYEQYF.